These 32 T cell receptor beta chains came from one sample sequenced in a study of blood T cell repertoires in COVID-19. Sequencing used immunoSEQ multiplex PCR; TCRdb keeps in-frame clones, though not all of them. The sample contains about 280,000 clones, over 75% of which appear only once. The specimen was peripheral blood. The receptor set was obtained from a woman aged 70-85 years with acute or convalescent COVID-19.

The chain links TRBV4-1 to TRBJ2-7; 9 bases line up with TRBD1. Trimming removed 1 base from V and 0 bases from J; junction bases left unmatched: 1. This CDR3 is 15 amino acids long. CDR1 is MGHRA and CDR2 is YSYEKL in the germline V gene. Here the CDR3 reads CASSQAQGASYEQYF. The CDR3 nucleotides are TGCGCCAGCAGCCAAGCACAGGGGGCCTCCTACGAGCAGTACTTC.

The chain recombines TRBV6-5 with TRBJ1-1; 7 positions agree with TRBD1. The length of the CDR3 is 13 residues. Germline-derived CDR1 and CDR2 are MNHEY and SVGAGI. Germline trimming cut 5 bases from V and 6 bases from J; bases unmatched to any gene: 6. The CDR3 is CASSRRQGPEAFF. CDR3 sequence (DNA): TGTGCCAGCAGTCGTAGACAGGGCCCTGAAGCTTTCTTT.

The V gene is TRBV3-1 (or the pseudogene TRBV3-2), the J gene TRBJ1-2; unclear D gene. The CDR3 sequence is 15 residues long. V was pared by 0 bases and J by 2 bases, with 10 bases between. The V gene's germline CDR1 is LGHDT and CDR2 YNNKEL (reference sequence). The chain's CDR3 is CASSQETRSNYGYTF. The CDR3 DNA sequence: TGTGCCAGCAGCCAAGAAACGAGATCAAACTATGGCTACACCTTC.

This chain uses TRBV30 with TRBJ1-1, with 8 bases identical to TRBD1. The germline V gene encodes CDR1 GTSNPN and CDR2 SVGIG (reference sequence). V lost 3 bases to trimming and J lost 5 bases; unmatched junction nucleotides: 8. The CDR3 is 14 amino acids. The CDR3 sequence: CAWSEPTGDTEAFF. The CDR3 DNA sequence: TGTGCCTGGAGCGAACCGACAGGGGATACTGAAGCTTTCTTT.

The rearrangement uses TRBV24-1 and TRBJ2-5; TRBD2 matches at 7 bases. Looked up from germline, CDR1 is KGHDR and CDR2 is SFDVKD. This CDR3 has 15 amino acids. Unmatched junction bases numbered 7, after V lost 5 bases and J lost 2 bases. The CDR3 sequence: CATSGFSGGQETQYF. Here the CDR3 DNA reads TGTGCCACCAGTGGATTCTCGGGGGGACAAGAGACCCAGTACTTC.

The sample holds one count of this clone. The chain links TRBV2 to TRBJ2-2; 7 positions match TRBD2. Germline V gene sequence: CDR1 SNHLY, CDR2 FYNNEI. J lost 7 bases, V lost 1 base, and 6 bases had no gene match. The CDR3 spans 15 residues. CDR3 nucleotides: TGTGCCAGCAGTGAAGGACTAGCCAAACGCGGGGAGCTGTTTTTT. Protein: CASSEGLAKRGELFF.

This clone appeared a single time. This chain uses TRBV5-1 with TRBJ1-1; the match to TRBD1 covers 10 bases. The CDR3 has 15 residues. V lost 4 bases, J lost 4 bases, and 7 bases stayed unmatched. Germline CDR1 and CDR2: SGHRS and YFSETQ. The CDR3 DNA reads as TGCGCCAGCAGCAGAGCGACAGGGGGCGGCACTGAAGCTTTCTTT. Protein product: CASSRATGGGTEAFF.

This chain joins TRBV10-2 and TRBJ1-5; TRBD1 agrees at 10 bases. The CDR3 runs 12 residues. Trimming cost V 8 bases and J 5 bases; bases outside gene matches: 0. CDR1 is WSHSY, CDR2 SAAADI, per germline. CDR3 region: CASGQGDQPQHF. The CDR3 DNA reads as TGCGCCAGCGGACAGGGGGATCAGCCCCAGCATTTT.

In this sample, this clone turned up once. The chain uses TRBV3-1 (or the pseudogene TRBV3-2) and TRBJ2-3; maybe TRBD2 (6 bases). The CDR3 is 14 amino acids. Germline-derived CDR1 and CDR2 are LGHDT and YNNKEL (reference sequence). V lost 4 bases and J lost 2, with 10 bases in between. CDR3 sequence reads: CASSPSGPTDTQYF. CDR3 sequence (DNA): TGTGCCAGCAGCCCGAGCGGGCCCACAGATACGCAGTATTTT.

V gene TRBV3-1 (or the pseudogene TRBV3-2) combines with J gene TRBJ1-2; D not certain. The V end was cut by 1 base, the J end by 9 bases, with 12 bases between. The CDR3 sequence is 13 residues long. Germline-derived CDR1 and CDR2 are LGHDT and YNNKEL (reference sequence). In DNA form, the CDR3 reads TGTGCCAGCAGCCAAGTTAGAGCCGGTCGCTACACCTTC. Translation: CASSQVRAGRYTF.

The rearrangement uses TRBV19 and TRBJ1-6; D gene uncertain. V lost 6 bases and J 10 bases, leaving 16 bases between the germline ends. The CDR3 is made up of 14 amino acids. Germline V lookup: CDR1 LNHDA, CDR2 SQIVND (reference sequence). The DNA for the CDR3 is TGTGCCAGTAGCGGACTGGACGGGCAGTCACCCCTCCACTTT. Translation gives CASSGLDGQSPLHF.

This clone came up a few times. The V call is TRBV6-5, the J call TRBJ2-2, with 10 bases lining up with TRBD1. J gave up 5 bases and V 5 bases, and 5 bases lay outside the gene matches. CDR3 length: 15 residues. The germline gives CDR1 MNHEY, CDR2 SVGAGI. CDR3 coding DNA: TGTGCCAGCAGTCCGACAGGGGGCTGGACCGGGGAGCTGTTTTTT. Translation: CASSPTGGWTGELFF.

The V gene is TRBV5-1, the J gene TRBJ1-4; no clear D gene. V lost 4 bases to trimming and J lost 8 bases, with 12 bases between them. This CDR3 comprises 13 residues. In germline, CDR1 is SGHRS, CDR2 YFSETQ. This CDR3 reads CASSRGEAEKLFF. DNA for the CDR3: TGCGCCAGCAGCCGTGGGGAGGCGGAAAAACTGTTTTTT.

The chain recombines TRBV6-6 with TRBJ2-1, with TRBD2 matching over 13 bases. Germline V gene data show CDR1 as MNHNY and CDR2 as SVGAGI (reference sequence). The V and J ends lost 7 bases and 5 bases, in that order; junction bases with no gene match: 8. The CDR3 runs 16 residues. CDR3 in amino acids: CASIHSGLAGHNEQFF. CDR3 nucleotide sequence: TGTGCCAGCATCCACTCGGGACTAGCGGGGCACAATGAGCAGTTCTTC.

The rearrangement joins TRBV6-6 to TRBJ1-1, with 9 bases fitting TRBD1. Germline V gene sequence: CDR1 MNHNY, CDR2 SVGAGI (reference sequence). The CDR3 consists of 14 residues. The junction had 11 bases not matched to a gene; V was cut back by 7 bases and J by 8 bases. The CDR3 loop is CASIETRDRAEAFF. CDR3 nucleotide sequence: TGTGCCAGCATCGAAACCCGGGACAGGGCAGAAGCTTTCTTT.

The chain uses TRBV6-5 and TRBJ2-7, with 8 bases lining up with TRBD1. The trim removed 0 bases at V and 4 bases at J, leaving 5 bases unmatched. Per germline, CDR1 MNHEY and CDR2 SVGAGI. The CDR3 extends over 15 amino acids. The CDR3 sequence: CASSYSNDRGYEQYF. The CDR3 bases are TGTGCCAGCAGTTACTCAAACGACAGGGGATACGAGCAGTACTTC.

The chain recombines TRBV5-1 with TRBJ1-2, with 9 bases matching TRBD1. V lost 2 bases, J lost 4 bases, and 3 bases stayed unmatched. Germline CDR1 and CDR2: SGHRS and YFSETQ. The CDR3 sequence is 14 residues long. CDR3 loop: CASSLQGAGYGYTF. The CDR3 coding sequence is TGCGCCAGCAGCTTACAGGGGGCGGGCTATGGCTACACCTTC.

This clone was detected a few times. The rearrangement uses TRBV2 and TRBJ2-5, with D perhaps matching TRBD2 (5 bases). V dropped 6 bases and J dropped 0 bases, with 11 bases sitting between them. Germline loops: CDR1 SNHLY, CDR2 FYNNEI. This CDR3 region has 14 residues. CDR3 nucleotides: TGTGCCAGCAGCCGCGACTACAACCAAGAGACCCAGTACTTC. It translates to CASSRDYNQETQYF.

In its sample, this clone was seen once. The same CDR3 arises from other DNA sequences in this sample as well. The chain recombines TRBV2 with TRBJ1-6, with a tentative D call TRBD1 (5 bases). The length of the CDR3 is 13 residues. The ends were cut back, 7 bases at V and 6 bases at J, with 10 bases in the middle. Germline loops: CDR1 SNHLY, CDR2 FYNNEI. In DNA form, the CDR3 reads TGTGCCAGCAAGCGGGGGGGTAATTCACCCCTCCACTTT. It translates to CASKRGGNSPLHF.

The rearrangement links TRBV19 to TRBJ2-7; D perhaps matches TRBD2 (5 bases). Trimming removed 6 bases from V and 0 bases from J, with 12 bases in between. This CDR3 is 14 amino acids long. From germline, CDR1 is LNHDA and CDR2 SQIVND (reference sequence). CDR3 bases: TGTGCCAGTAGGATGCGAGGGAACTCCTACGAGCAGTACTTC. Encoded protein: CASRMRGNSYEQYF.

A remark on this clone: The sample holds other DNA sequences that translate to the same CDR3. The V gene is TRBV11-2, the J gene TRBJ1-5; weak D call: TRBD1 (5 bases). The CDR3 covers 14 residues. Germline lookup yields CDR1 SGHAT and CDR2 FQNNGV. The V end was cut by 0 bases, the J end by 4 bases, with 7 bases between. The CDR3 DNA is TGTGCCAGCAGCTTAGATGGGGGGAATCAGCCCCAGCATTTT. Its translation: CASSLDGGNQPQHF.

The V and J genes are TRBV7-2 and TRBJ2-3; D might be TRBD2 (6 bases). V lost 3 bases, J lost 5 bases, and 18 bases lay in between. Germline V gene lookup returns CDR1 SGHTA and CDR2 FQGNSA. This CDR3 region has 16 residues. The CDR3 spells CASSFRLRGGGDTQYF. The CDR3 nucleotides read TGTGCCAGCAGCTTCCGACTGCGGGGTGGCGGAGATACGCAGTATTTT.

This clone was counted a single time. DNA for the CDR3: TGTGCTAGTGGCCCCAACGCAGGGACTAATGGGGCCAACGTCCTGACTTTC. Protein sequence: CASGPNAGTNGANVLTF. This rearrangement joins TRBV12-5 to TRBJ2-6; 7 bases map to TRBD2. The CDR3 spans 17 residues. Germline values: CDR1 LGHNT, CDR2 FRNRAP. Trimming cost V 6 bases and J 3 bases; bases outside gene matches: 11.

The V call is TRBV18, the J call TRBJ1-5, with D possibly TRBD1 on 6 matching bases. The CDR3 length is 15 residues. CDR1 and CDR2 (germline): KGHSH, LQKENI. The V end was cut by 2 bases, the J end by 5 bases, with 13 bases between. This CDR3 reads CASSPSGGRDQPQHF. Here the CDR3 DNA reads TGTGCCAGCTCACCATCGGGGGGCCGGGATCAGCCCCAGCATTTT. The complete variable domain, with remaining parts taken from reference TRBV18 and TRBJ1-5, reads NAGVMQNPRHLVRRRGQEARLRCSPMKGHSHVYWYRQLPEEGLKFMVYLQKENIIDESGMPKERFSAEFPKEGPSILRIQQVVRGDSAAYFCASSPSGGRDQPQHFGDGTRLSIL.

The gene calls are TRBV30 and TRBJ1-1; no firm D call. The ends were cut back, 3 bases at V and 8 bases at J, with 16 bases in the middle. Germline lookup yields CDR1 GTSNPN and CDR2 SVGIG (reference sequence). The CDR3 runs to 13 residues. Written as DNA, the CDR3 is TGTGCCTGGAGCCGATATTCCAGTACAGAAGCTTTCTTT. Protein product: CAWSRYSSTEAFF.

The sample holds a few counts of this clone. The chain carries TRBV2 and TRBJ1-5; no clear D gene. V lost 3 bases, J lost 9 bases, and 9 bases lay in between. CDR3 length: 12 amino acids. Germline V gene sequence: CDR1 SNHLY, CDR2 FYNNEI. As DNA, the CDR3 is TGTGCCAGCAGTGACGTATTCCCGCCCCAGCATTTT. As protein: CASSDVFPPQHF.

The V call is TRBV7-9, the J call TRBJ2-1; D is perhaps TRBD1 (5 bases). Deletions cut 7 bases from V and 6 bases from J, with 16 bases between. The CDR3 spans 14 residues. CDR1 is SEHNR and CDR2 is FQNEAQ in the germline V gene (reference sequence). CDR3 bases: TGTGCCAGCACCTGGGGCCCTCTAAGCAATGAGCAGTTCTTC. Translation gives CASTWGPLSNEQFF. The full variable domain, completed using reference TRBV7-9 and TRBJ2-1, is DTGVSQNPRHKITKRGQNVTFRCDPISEHNRLYWYRQTLGQGPEFLTYFQNEAQLEKSRLLSDRFSAERPKGSFSTLEIQRTEQGDSAMYLCASTWGPLSNEQFFGPGTRLTVL.

This chain links TRBV12-5 with TRBJ2-2, with D unclear. This CDR3 region has 13 residues. The V gene's germline CDR1 is LGHNT and CDR2 FRNRAP. The CDR3 here is CILRGCGSGELFF. In nucleotides, the CDR3 is TGTATACTCCGCGGTTGCGGTTCCGGGGAGCTGTTTTTT.

The chain employs TRBV7-9 and TRBJ1-1, with TRBD1 matching 8 bases. Germline V gene lookup returns CDR1 SEHNR and CDR2 FQNEAQ (reference sequence). Losses at the gene ends were 5 bases for V and 12 bases for J; bases not matched to a gene: 8. This CDR3 has 12 amino acids. CDR3 coding DNA: TGTGCCAGCAGCCAGGAAACAGGGGGGACTTTCTTT. It encodes CASSQETGGTFF. Supplemented by reference TRBV7-9 and TRBJ1-1, the full variable domain reads DTGVSQNPRHKITKRGQNVTFRCDPISEHNRLYWYRQTLGQGPEFLTYFQNEAQLEKSRLLSDRFSAERPKGSFSTLEIQRTEQGDSAMYLCASSQETGGTFFGQGTRLTVV.

This chain connects TRBV3-1 (or the pseudogene TRBV3-2) to TRBJ1-2; D perhaps matches TRBD1 (5 bases). Germline loops: CDR1 LGHDT, CDR2 YNNKEL (reference sequence). CDR3 length: 12 residues. V shed 4 bases and J shed 7 bases, with 10 bases lying between them. CDR3 nucleotide sequence: TGTGCCAGCAGCCCCCAGGGTTTTGGCTACACCTTC. It encodes CASSPQGFGYTF.

This chain links TRBV11-2 with TRBJ2-7; 9 bases match TRBD1. CDR3 length equals 13 residues. The germline V gene has CDR1 SGHAT and CDR2 FQNNGV. Germline trimming cut 2 bases from V and 8 bases from J; bases unmatched to any gene: 4. The CDR3 region is CASSLKDRGKQYF. Written as DNA, the CDR3 is TGTGCCAGCAGCTTAAAGGACAGGGGCAAGCAGTACTTC.

This chain links TRBV6-2 or TRBV6-3 with TRBJ2-5, with 7 bases aligning to TRBD2. The length of the CDR3 is 15 residues. The germline V gene encodes CDR1 MNHEY and CDR2 SVGEGT. With V trimmed by 6 bases and J by 5 bases, 12 bases remained unmatched. The CDR3 reads CASSPSGAIQETQYF. The DNA of the CDR3 is TGTGCCAGCAGCCCCAGCGGGGCGATCCAGGAGACCCAGTACTTC.